This T cell receptor (beta chain) was recovered during a study of T cell repertoires in cytomegalovirus infection. Study-level background: Shared public TCR beta signatures pointed to both CMV infection and a matching HLA type. Study-level results: It was HLA-C-restricted CMV-specific TCR beta clonotypes that dominated the response ex vivo.

This clonotype was seen just once. Its antigen is not known. With 5 bases clipped from V and 6 bases from J, the junction kept 16 bases outside the gene matches. The CDR3 length is 15 residues. Germline V gene data show CDR1 as DFQATT and CDR2 as SNEGSKA (reference sequence). TCRdb itself ran the reads through MiXCR, one entry per CDR3 protein. The sample yields about 400,000 distinct CDR3 sequences, roughly 18% seen once. This sequence joins TRBV20-1 and TRBJ2-7; 7 bases are a match to TRBD1. This TCR derives from a human donor in good health (CMV status not recorded). Some clones in this sample may be carry-over from other donors' samples. The material sequenced was PBMCs. DNA for the CDR3: TGCAGTGCTCACGACCGGGGCAGGGGGTGGGCCGAGCAGTACTTC. Amino acids: CSAHDRGRGWAEQYF.